The 18 T cell receptor beta chains below were found in one sample sequenced in a study of early T cells in non-severe SARS-CoV-2 infection. TCRdb re-called the 5' RACE reads with MiXCR, one entry per CDR3 protein. The sample holds 80,000 to 95,000 distinct CDR3 sequences, 16% seen once. Specimen: whole blood, collected at baseline. The receptors shown here come from an adult who was a healthcare worker with PCR-confirmed SARS-CoV-2 infection or an uninfected control (not recorded which).

This clonotype was recorded a few times. This sequence joins TRBV4-3 and TRBJ2-5; D unresolved. The CDR3 totals 13 residues. From germline, CDR1 is LGHNA and CDR2 YSLEER. Deletions cut 4 bases from V and 4 bases from J, with 10 bases between. The CDR3 DNA sequence: TGCGCCAGCAGCCGTGGGTATCCAGAGACCCAGTACTTC. The encoded protein is CASSRGYPETQYF.

V and J are TRBV4-1 and TRBJ2-7; 10 nucleotides agree with TRBD2. Trimming took 1 base from V and 6 from J; bases not matched to a gene: 9. The CDR3 has 16 amino acids. Germline CDR1 reads MGHRA; CDR2 reads YSYEKL. CDR3 residues: CASSQVPLAGVSEQYF. The DNA of the CDR3 is TGCGCCAGCAGCCAAGTTCCGCTAGCGGGAGTTTCCGAGCAGTACTTC.

Here the CDR3 DNA reads TGCAGTGCCATCCATGGCTCCTACAATGAGCAGTTCTTC. It codes for CSAIHGSYNEQFF. The chain recombines TRBV20-1 with TRBJ2-1; D not resolved. Germline V gene lookup returns CDR1 DFQATT and CDR2 SNEGSKA (reference sequence). The length of the CDR3 is 13 residues. Trimming took off 6 bases at V and 0 bases at J, with 9 bases between the two ends.

This clonotype was counted only a few times. The V and J genes are TRBV30 and TRBJ2-3, with D possibly TRBD1 on 5 matching bases. The CDR3 sequence is 12 residues long. Trimming left V 1 base short and J 5 bases short, with 7 bases between. Germline assignment: CDR1 GTSNPN and CDR2 SVGIG (reference sequence). This CDR3 reads CAWSDTGDTQYF. Written as DNA, the CDR3 is TGTGCCTGGAGTGACACAGGAGATACGCAGTATTTT.

Many counts were recorded for this clonotype. The V call is TRBV28, the J call TRBJ1-5; maybe TRBD1 (6 bases). The germline CDR1 and CDR2 sequences are MDHEN and SYDVKM. There are 12 residues in the CDR3. The ends were cut back, 8 bases at V and 5 bases at J, with 10 bases in the middle. The DNA of the CDR3 is TGTGCCAGCGAGACAGGATATCAGCCCCAGCATTTT. Amino acids: CASETGYQPQHF.

The table lists this clonotype with a few counts. The CDR3 nucleotides are TGTGCCAGCAGCCAAGGGGGAGGGCTGAGCTCCTACGAGCAGTACTTC. Encoded protein: CASSQGGGLSSYEQYF. This chain connects TRBV4-2 to TRBJ2-7, with 7 bases that match TRBD2. With V trimmed by 1 base and J by 0 bases, 6 bases remained unmatched. The germline V gene encodes CDR1 LGHNA and CDR2 YNFKEQ. The CDR3 sequence is 16 residues long.

This clonotype has only a few counts. V is TRBV3-1 and J is TRBJ2-2, with 13 positions matching TRBD2. The CDR3 runs to 16 residues. Germline assignment: CDR1 LGHDT and CDR2 YNNKEL (reference sequence). J lost 9 bases, V lost 1 base, and 5 bases had no gene match. The CDR3 spells CASSQVGTSGTWELFF. The CDR3 region has the DNA TGTGCCAGCAGCCAAGTCGGGACTAGCGGGACCTGGGAGCTGTTTTTT.

The sample holds a few counts of this clonotype. The gene calls are TRBV19 and TRBJ2-1, with no clear D. The CDR3 length is 16 residues. V was pared by 6 bases and J by 0 bases, with 15 bases between. Germline CDR1 and CDR2: LNHDA and SQIVND (reference sequence). CDR3 DNA: TGTGCCAGTAGCCGAGGATGGCCTAACTCCTACAATGAGCAGTTCTTC. Residues: CASSRGWPNSYNEQFF.

The rearrangement uses TRBV5-1 and TRBJ2-7; D possibly corresponds to TRBD1 (5 bases). CDR1 is SGHRS and CDR2 is YFSETQ in the germline V gene. This CDR3 is built from 15 residues. V dropped 0 bases and J dropped 3 bases, with 13 bases sitting between them. In nucleotides, the CDR3 is TGCGCCAGCAGCTTGGGGGCCGCACAGGACTACGAGCAGTACTTC. Residues: CASSLGAAQDYEQYF.

V is TRBV5-1 and J is TRBJ2-7; a possible D gene is TRBD1 (5 bases). V lost 0 bases and J lost 5, with 9 bases in between. The germline V gene encodes CDR1 SGHRS and CDR2 YFSETQ. The CDR3 length is 13 residues. CDR3 nucleotide sequence: TGCGCCAGCAGCTTGGGGGGCAGCAACGAGCAGTACTTC. This sequence encodes CASSLGGSNEQYF.

The chain links TRBV7-3 to TRBJ2-2; 10 bases match TRBD2. The CDR3 has 16 amino acids. Germline values: CDR1 SGHTA, CDR2 FQGTGA. J gave up 4 bases and V 5 bases, and 7 bases lay outside the gene matches. The CDR3 coding sequence is TGTGCCAGCAGCCCGGGACTAGCGCCTTTCACCGGGGAGCTGTTTTTT. Its protein product is CASSPGLAPFTGELFF.

This clonotype occurred a few times. This rearrangement joins TRBV6-2 or TRBV6-3 to TRBJ1-1; D gene unclear. Trimming stripped 5 bases from V and 0 bases from J, with 19 bases between. The CDR3 loop spans 17 amino acids. Germline V gene lookup returns CDR1 MNHEY and CDR2 SVGEGT. CDR3 amino acids: CASSPWPSVALNTEAFF. The CDR3 DNA reads TGTGCCAGCAGTCCCTGGCCGTCCGTGGCCTTGAACACTGAAGCTTTCTTT.

The chain's CDR3 is CSVEAGGSTEAFF. DNA for the CDR3: TGCAGCGTTGAAGCCGGGGGTTCCACTGAAGCTTTCTTT. The rearrangement links TRBV29-1 to TRBJ1-1, with a tentative D call TRBD1 (5 bases). Germline V gene data show CDR1 as SQVTM and CDR2 as ANQGSEA. V was pared by 1 base and J by 4 bases, with 10 bases between. The CDR3 runs 13 residues. Full variable domain (missing parts from reference TRBV29-1 and TRBJ1-1): SAVISQKPSRDICQRGTSLTIQCQVDSQVTMMFWYRQQPGQSLTLIATANQGSEATYESGFVIDKFPISRPNLTFSTLTVSNMSPEDSSIYLCSVEAGGSTEAFFGQGTRLTVV.

This clonotype was recorded only once. The V gene is TRBV2, the J gene TRBJ2-1; tentative D call: TRBD2 (5 bases). V lost 5 bases and J 6 bases, leaving 11 bases between the germline ends. The CDR3 contains 13 residues. The germline gives CDR1 SNHLY, CDR2 FYNNEI. In DNA form, the CDR3 reads TGTGCCAGCAGTAGTGAACGGGGCAATGAGCAGTTCTTC. Translating it yields CASSSERGNEQFF.

This clonotype was observed at least ten times. V gene TRBV7-9 combines with J gene TRBJ1-4; D is ambiguous. The V end lost 5 bases, the J end lost 8 bases, and 15 bases lay between the germline ends. The CDR3 is 14 amino acids. In germline, CDR1 is SEHNR, CDR2 FQNEAQ (reference sequence). The CDR3 DNA reads TGTGCCAGCAGCCCCCCCGGAGGAACCGAAAAACTGTTTTTT. Protein product: CASSPPGGTEKLFF.

A few counts support this clonotype. The V and J genes are TRBV11-2 and TRBJ2-1, with TRBD2 matching 11 bases. This CDR3 contains 18 residues. Germline V gene sequence: CDR1 SGHAT, CDR2 FQNNGV. V lost 5 bases to trimming and J lost 6 bases; unmatched junction nucleotides: 15. The CDR3, as DNA: TGTGCCAGCAGCCCCCCGACTAGCGGGATCCTAAGAGCCAATGAGCAGTTCTTC. Its protein is CASSPPTSGILRANEQFF. Looking up the rest from reference TRBV11-2 and TRBJ2-1 gives the full variable domain: EAGVAQSPRYKIIEKRQSVAFWCNPISGHATLYWYQQILGQGPKLLIQFQNNGVVDDSQLPKDRFSAERLKGVDSTLKIQPAKLEDSAVYLCASSPPTSGILRANEQFFGPGTRLTVL.

This clonotype was seen more than once but under ten times. The chain couples TRBV5-1 to TRBJ2-7, with D possibly TRBD1 on 6 matching bases. V dropped 0 bases and J dropped 0 bases, with 13 bases sitting between them. Germline lookup yields CDR1 SGHRS and CDR2 YFSETQ. This CDR3 has 16 amino acids. CDR3 loop: CASSLAAPDSSYEQYF. For the CDR3, the DNA is TGCGCCAGCAGCTTGGCCGCCCCGGACAGCTCCTACGAGCAGTACTTC. The full variable domain, with the rest looked up from reference TRBV5-1 and TRBJ2-7, is KAGVTQTPRYLIKTRGQQVTLSCSPISGHRSVSWYQQTPGQGLQFLFEYFSETQRNKGNFPGRFSGRQFSNSRSEMNVSTLELGDSALYLCASSLAAPDSSYEQYFGPGTRLTVT.

This clonotype was counted a few times. The chain couples TRBV29-1 to TRBJ1-2, with D perhaps matching TRBD1 (6 bases). The V end was cut by 7 bases, the J end by 6 bases, with 15 bases between. There are 12 residues in the CDR3. The V gene's germline CDR1 is SQVTM and CDR2 ANQGSEA. CDR3 sequence reads: CSGVRGEDGYTF. As DNA, the CDR3 is TGCAGCGGCGTCAGGGGTGAGGATGGCTACACCTTC.